This passage covers 23 T cell receptor beta chains from one sample sequenced in a study of graft-versus-host responses after intestinal transplantation. Clones were read by immunoSEQ multiplex PCR, and TCRdb kept only the in-frame ones, dropping some. This table holds under 100,000 clones, under 95% found once. The antigens of these receptors remain unknown. Material: unstimulated CD8+ T cells sorted from spleen or lymph node cells, obtained before transplant. These receptors were obtained from a human donor who was the organ donor for an intestinal transplant.

CDR3 residues: CASSQGAEQYF. CDR3 DNA: TGTGCCAGCAGCCAAGGGGCCGAGCAGTACTTC. This rearrangement joins TRBV4-2 to TRBJ2-7; D call uncertain. This CDR3 comprises 11 residues. Trimming left V 1 base short and J 6 bases short, with 4 bases between. CDR1 is LGHNA, CDR2 YNFKEQ, per germline.

This clone was picked up one time. The chain is built from TRBV19 and TRBJ1-2; D gene uncertain. Trimming took 0 bases from V and 7 from J, leaving 15 bases between them. This CDR3 has 15 amino acids. CDR1 and CDR2 from the germline V gene are LNHDA and SQIVND (reference sequence). The CDR3 DNA reads as TGTGCCAGTAGTATAGATCCCACAGACCCTGGTGGCTACACCTTC. This sequence encodes CASSIDPTDPGGYTF.

This chain joins TRBV4-3 and TRBJ1-2, with a tentative D call TRBD1 (5 bases). The CDR3 runs to 16 residues. CDR1 is LGHNA, CDR2 YSLEER, per germline. Trimming removed 6 bases at V and 9 bases at J, with 26 bases between. CDR3 nucleotides: TGCGCCAGCAGTCAGGGTTGGAGAACAGAACTATTGAGCTACACCTTC. As protein: CASSQGWRTELLSYTF.

The chain is built from TRBV7-3 and TRBJ1-1, with D maybe TRBD1 (6 bases). The CDR3 runs 13 residues. V gave up 5 bases and J gave up 4 bases, with 11 bases separating them. CDR1 is SGHTA and CDR2 is FQGTGA in the germline V gene. The CDR3 sequence: CASSQGPATEAFF. CDR3 coding DNA: TGTGCCAGCAGCCAGGGGCCGGCCACTGAAGCTTTCTTT.

This clone was seen a single time. The chain has TRBV4-1 and TRBJ1-1; D gene unclear. Deletions cut 1 base from V and 4 bases from J, with 10 bases between. This CDR3 has 14 amino acids. The germline gives CDR1 MGHRA, CDR2 YSYEKL. CDR3 nucleotides: TGCGCCAGCAGCCAAGGGGCGGGTGTCACTGAAGCTTTCTTT. Protein: CASSQGAGVTEAFF.

The chain links TRBV9 to TRBJ2-7; D remains ambiguous. There are 12 residues in the CDR3. Germline CDR1 is SGDLS and CDR2 is YYNGEE. V gave up 4 bases and J gave up 3 bases, with 8 bases separating them. CDR3 DNA sequence: TGTGCCAGCAGCTCTCCAGGCTACGAGCAGTACTTC. Protein sequence: CASSSPGYEQYF.

The gene calls are TRBV6-1 and TRBJ2-1; D call uncertain. Trimming removed 5 bases from V and 9 bases from J, with 11 bases in between. Germline V CDR1 and CDR2: MNHNS, SASEGT. The CDR3 covers 12 residues. CDR3 sequence: CASSSLEVEQFF. The CDR3 DNA sequence: TGTGCCAGCAGTTCCCTTGAGGTTGAGCAGTTCTTC.

J is TRBJ1-2 and V is TRBV7-2, with a tentative D call TRBD1 (5 bases). Germline V gene data show CDR1 as SGHTA and CDR2 as FQGNSA. V was pared by 1 base and J by 1 base, with 13 bases between. CDR3 length equals 16 residues. The CDR3 spells CASSLVWGGDNYGYTF. The CDR3 nucleotides are TGTGCCAGCAGCTTAGTTTGGGGCGGGGATAACTATGGCTACACCTTC.

The chain recombines TRBV29-1 with TRBJ1-4; D might be TRBD1 (5 bases). V gave up 3 bases and J gave up 1 base, with 9 bases separating them. This CDR3 contains 14 residues. Germline values: CDR1 SQVTM, CDR2 ANQGSEA. CDR3 in DNA: TGCAGCGTTGAGTGGGGCGGAACTAATGAAAAACTGTTTTTT. Amino acids: CSVEWGGTNEKLFF.

The chain uses TRBV6-5 and TRBJ1-1, with 7 bases identical to TRBD1. V lost 0 bases, J lost 4 bases, and 5 bases stayed unmatched. The CDR3 contains 15 residues. Germline assignment: CDR1 MNHEY and CDR2 SVGAGI. The chain's CDR3 is CASSYSKGAGTEAFF. The CDR3 DNA reads TGTGCCAGCAGTTACTCGAAGGGGGCCGGCACTGAAGCTTTCTTT.

The chain carries TRBV4-1 and TRBJ1-5; 7 bases are shared with TRBD1. V was pared by 3 bases and J by 3 bases, with 5 bases of the junction left unmatched. The CDR3 totals 15 residues. Germline V gene sequence: CDR1 MGHRA, CDR2 YSYEKL. The CDR3 DNA reads TGCGCCAGCAGCCATCGGGACAGTTTCAATCAGCCCCAGCATTTT. Residues: CASSHRDSFNQPQHF.

A single count supports this clone. The genes are TRBV5-1 and TRBJ2-1, with 8 bases identical to TRBD2. From germline, CDR1 is SGHRS and CDR2 YFSETQ. V gave up 1 base and J gave up 8 bases; unmatched junction bases: 17. There are 18 residues in the CDR3. The CDR3 region has the DNA TGCGCCAGCAGCTTGTTACCTCCGTCGGGGGGGTTAGTCGATGAGCAGTTCTTC. It specifies CASSLLPPSGGLVDEQFF.

The CDR3 protein is CASSLSVTSGYTF. The CDR3 DNA reads as TGTGCCAGCAGTTTATCAGTAACTTCTGGCTACACCTTC. The rearrangement links TRBV27 to TRBJ1-2; D is ambiguous. In germline, CDR1 is MNHEY, CDR2 SMNVEV (reference sequence). Deletions cut 0 bases from V and 7 bases from J, with 9 bases between. The CDR3 loop spans 13 amino acids.

This chain joins TRBV7-6 and TRBJ1-6, with a possible D match to TRBD1 (6 bases). Trimming pared 7 bases from V and 5 bases from J, leaving 9 bases between. The CDR3 consists of 13 residues. Per germline, CDR1 SGHVS and CDR2 FNYEAQ. The CDR3 nucleotides read TGTGCCAGCACACAGGGTGATAATTCACCCCTCCACTTT. It encodes CASTQGDNSPLHF.

The J gene is TRBJ2-2, the V gene TRBV2, with D tentatively TRBD2 (7 bases). V lost 5 bases, J lost 3 bases, and 13 bases lay in between. The CDR3 covers 15 residues. The germline V gene encodes CDR1 SNHLY and CDR2 FYNNEI. The CDR3 DNA sequence: TGTGCCAGCAGTCCCGGGGAGGGGGACACCGGGGAGCTGTTTTTT. The encoded protein is CASSPGEGDTGELFF.

The chain recombines TRBV6-6 with TRBJ2-7, with D perhaps matching TRBD2 (5 bases). The length of the CDR3 is 11 residues. The germline CDR1 and CDR2 sequences are MNHNY and SVGAGI (reference sequence). Trimming left V 5 bases short and J 4 bases short, with 6 bases between. The CDR3 protein is CASSEGYEQYF. The CDR3 region has the DNA TGTGCCAGCAGTGAGGGTTACGAGCAGTACTTC.

This rearrangement joins TRBV7-9 to TRBJ1-4; D gene ambiguous. Trimming took 7 bases from V and 7 from J, leaving 10 bases between them. The CDR3 runs to 12 residues. Germline V CDR1 and CDR2: SEHNR, FQNEAQ (reference sequence). CDR3 nucleotide sequence: TGTGCCAGCACCCTCGGAGGTGAAAAACTGTTTTTT. This translates into CASTLGGEKLFF. Drawing the rest from reference TRBV7-9 and TRBJ1-4, the complete variable domain is DTGVSQNPRHKITKRGQNVTFRCDPISEHNRLYWYRQTLGQGPEFLTYFQNEAQLEKSRLLSDRFSAERPKGSFSTLEIQRTEQGDSAMYLCASTLGGEKLFFGSGTQLSVL.

The chain couples TRBV4-3 to TRBJ2-1, with a tentative D call TRBD2 (5 bases). V was clipped by 1 base and J by 5 bases, with 15 bases between them. The length of the CDR3 is 16 residues. CDR1 is LGHNA, CDR2 YSLEER, per germline. CDR3 protein: CASSQASPFADNEQFF. The CDR3 DNA follows: TGCGCCAGCAGCCAAGCTAGCCCCTTTGCGGACAATGAGCAGTTCTTC.

The V call is TRBV6-1, the J call TRBJ2-7; D possibly corresponds to TRBD1 (5 bases). Trimming pared 7 bases from V and 2 bases from J, leaving 6 bases between. From germline, CDR1 is MNHNS and CDR2 SASEGT. The CDR3 consists of 11 residues. CDR3 in amino acids: CASTGPYEQYF. CDR3 nucleotides: TGTGCCAGCACAGGGCCCTACGAGCAGTACTTC.

The rearrangement joins TRBV27 to TRBJ2-1; TRBD2 matches 8 bases. The CDR3 is made up of 16 amino acids. V was clipped by 3 bases and J by 8 bases; unmatched bases: 12. The germline V gene encodes CDR1 MNHEY and CDR2 SMNVEV (reference sequence). For the CDR3, the DNA is TGTGCCAGCAGTTTGGCTGCGACTAGCGCCGGTTATGAGCAGTTCTTC. Translating gives CASSLAATSAGYEQFF.

This clone showed up just once. The rearrangement links TRBV19 to TRBJ1-1; D unclear. The germline V gene has CDR1 LNHDA and CDR2 SQIVND (reference sequence). Trimming removed 8 bases from V and 1 base from J, with 20 bases in between. CDR3 length: 16 amino acids. The CDR3 DNA is TGTGCCAGTTCCCTGCGGTTGAGGGCTGCGAACACTGAAGCTTTCTTT. It specifies CASSLRLRAANTEAFF.

V and J are TRBV19 and TRBJ2-7; 10 bases are a match to TRBD1. With V trimmed by 6 bases and J by 3 bases, 8 bases remained unmatched. The CDR3 is made up of 15 amino acids. The germline V gene has CDR1 LNHDA and CDR2 SQIVND (reference sequence). CDR3 sequence reads: CASSAGTGEVYEQYF. The CDR3 coding sequence is TGTGCCAGTAGCGCCGGGACAGGGGAGGTCTACGAGCAGTACTTC.

V gene TRBV4-3 combines with J gene TRBJ2-5; TRBD2 matches at 11 bases. The V gene end was trimmed by 7 bases and the J gene end by 5 bases; junction bases not matched to a gene: 6. From germline, CDR1 is LGHNA and CDR2 YSLEER. This CDR3 spans 14 amino acids. The CDR3 spells CASTSGGPGETQYF. CDR3 DNA sequence: TGCGCCAGCACTAGCGGGGGGCCGGGGGAGACCCAGTACTTC.